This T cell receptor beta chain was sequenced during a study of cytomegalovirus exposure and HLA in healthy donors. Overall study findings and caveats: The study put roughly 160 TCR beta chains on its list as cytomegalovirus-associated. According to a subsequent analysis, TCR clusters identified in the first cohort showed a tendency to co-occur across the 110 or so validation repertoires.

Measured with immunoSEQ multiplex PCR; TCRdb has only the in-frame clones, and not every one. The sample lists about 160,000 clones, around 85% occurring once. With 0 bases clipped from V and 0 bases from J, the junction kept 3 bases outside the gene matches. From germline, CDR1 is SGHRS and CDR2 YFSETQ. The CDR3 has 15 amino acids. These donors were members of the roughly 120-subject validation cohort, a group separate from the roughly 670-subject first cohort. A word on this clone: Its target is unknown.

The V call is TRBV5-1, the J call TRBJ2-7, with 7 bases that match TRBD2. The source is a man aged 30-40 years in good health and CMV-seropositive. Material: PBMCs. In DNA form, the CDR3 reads TGCGCCAGCAGCTTGGCCCGGGGGGACTCCTACGAGCAGTACTTC. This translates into CASSLARGDSYEQYF.